Listed below are T cell receptor beta chains from one sample, sequenced in a study of breast tumors, draining lymph nodes, adjacent tissues. TCRdb reanalysed the multiplex PCR reads using MiXCR and keeps one entry per CDR3 protein. The table lists roughly 13,000 distinct CDR3 sequences, about 56% of them singletons, with about 30% in the top ten. Input material: tumor-adjacent breast tissue. These TCRs come from a female donor with breast cancer. Some clones in this sample may be carry-over from other donors' samples. Both conserved end residues are part of each CDR3. The order of the fields is J gene, D gene, clone size, V gene, CDR3 protein, CDR3 DNA. A D gene is named only where the DNA matches it firmly. The size entry is marked missing in some rows and otherwise reads once, few, many or a size class.

TRBJ2-5 TRBD1 - TRBV20-1 CSAIQGMVQETQYF TGCAGTGCAATACAGGGGATGGTCCAAGAGACCCAGTACTTC
TRBJ2-2 TRBD2 - TRBV20-1 CSARISSSGGAGFTGELFF TGCAGTGCTAGAATCTCCTCATCGGGGGGAGCGGGATTCACCGGGGAGCTGTTTTTT
TRBJ1-1 - many TRBV5-6 CASRWMNTEAFF TGTGCCAGCAGGTGGATGAACACTGAAGCTTTCTTT
TRBJ1-3 - few TRBV19 CASSIFTTAATGNTIYF TGTGCCAGTAGTATCTTTACCACGGCAGCCACTGGAAACACCATATATTTT
TRBJ1-6 - - TRBV14 CASSQDRAGNSPPHF TGTGCCAGCAGCCAAGACAGGGCTGGTAATTCACCCCCCCACTTT
TRBJ1-2 TRBD1 - TRBV12-3/TRBV12-4 CASSLGDRVGYTF TGTGCCAGCAGTTTAGGGGACAGGGTTGGCTACACCTTC
TRBJ2-3 TRBD2 - TRBV6-4 CASSVAGGVDTQYF TGTGCCAGCAGTGTGGCGGGAGGTGTGGATACGCAGTATTTT
TRBJ2-7 - - TRBV7-2 CASSLGGRRDYEQYF TGTGCCAGCAGCTTAGGGGGTAGGCGGGATTACGAGCAGTACTTC
TRBJ2-3 TRBD2 - TRBV20-1 CSARLYVLGGRVGDTQYF TGCAGTGCTAGGTTATACGTCTTAGGCGGGAGGGTAGGAGATACGCAGTATTTT
TRBJ2-7 - - TRBV9 CASSAADSLGGEQYF TGTGCCAGCAGCGCCGCAGACAGCCTTGGGGGCGAGCAGTACTTC
TRBJ2-1 TRBD2 once TRBV12-3/TRBV12-4 CASSLRGGLAATEQFF TGTGCCAGCAGTTTACGCGGGGGACTAGCGGCGACTGAGCAGTTCTTC
TRBJ1-6 TRBD1 - TRBV2 CASSRTGTGSYNSPLHF TGTGCCAGCAGTAGGACCGGGACAGGGTCATATAATTCACCCCTCCACTTT
TRBJ2-2 - - TRBV19 CASIDSLDGELFF TGTGCCAGTATTGACTCCCTTGACGGGGAGCTGTTTTTT
TRBJ2-7 - - TRBV7-2 CASSPYSYEQYF TGTGCCAGCAGCCCCTACTCCTACGAGCAGTACTTC
TRBJ2-7 - large TRBV11-2 CASSTMPVLGAYEQYF TGTGCCAGCAGCACGATGCCAGTGCTCGGCGCCTACGAGCAGTACTTC
TRBJ2-1 TRBD1 - TRBV2 CASIGQGNYNEQFF TGTGCCAGCATAGGACAGGGCAACTACAATGAGCAGTTCTTC
TRBJ2-5 TRBD1 - TRBV9 CASSGGQGAGETQYF TGTGCCAGCAGCGGCGGACAGGGGGCTGGAGAGACCCAGTACTTC
TRBJ2-3 TRBD2 - TRBV5-5 CASSLKGGLGGTDTQYF TGTGCCAGCAGCTTGAAGGGAGGGCTCGGCGGCACAGATACGCAGTATTTT
TRBJ2-5 - - TRBV7-8 CASSLEQQETQYF TGTGCCAGCAGCTTAGAACAGCAAGAGACCCAGTACTTC
TRBJ2-7 - - TRBV29-1 CSAATATGYSYEQYF TGCAGCGCCGCAACCGCCACAGGGTACTCCTACGAGCAGTACTTC
TRBJ2-6 - - TRBV2 CASRQGGANVLTF TGTGCCAGCAGACAGGGTGGGGCCAACGTCCTGACTTTC
TRBJ2-1 TRBD2 - TRBV20-1 CSATAGGPFAYNEQFF TGCAGTGCTACGGCGGGAGGGCCTTTTGCCTACAATGAGCAGTTCTTC
TRBJ1-5 - few TRBV2 CASRGLQGENQPQHF TGTGCCAGCAGGGGTCTGCAGGGTGAGAATCAGCCCCAGCATTTT
TRBJ2-7 - medium-sized TRBV20-1 CSATVRTVGYEQYF TGCAGTGCTACGGTCCGGACAGTGGGTTACGAGCAGTACTTC
TRBJ2-7 - - TRBV20-1 CSASPGEQYF TGCAGTGCTAGTCCCGGGGAGCAGTACTTC
TRBJ2-5 - many TRBV5-1 CASTSWGGGPQETQYF TGCGCCAGCACGTCCTGGGGAGGGGGACCGCAAGAGACCCAGTACTTC
TRBJ1-6 - few TRBV19 CASTHGNSPLHF TGTGCCAGTACACACGGGAATTCACCCCTCCACTTT
TRBJ2-3 - many TRBV28 CASSSRDASFTTDTQYF TGTGCCAGCAGCTCCCGGGACGCCAGTTTTACCACAGATACGCAGTATTTT
TRBJ2-7 TRBD2 - TRBV7-9 CASSFWLAGTYEQYF TGTGCCAGCAGCTTTTGGCTAGCGGGAACCTACGAGCAATACTTC
TRBJ2-5 - large TRBV19 CASSGGGRETQYF TGTGCCAGTAGTGGAGGAGGGAGGGAGACCCAGTACTTC
TRBJ2-5 - - TRBV12-5 CASGTTRETQYF TGTGCTAGTGGTACCACAAGAGAGACCCAGTACTTC
TRBJ2-3 - - TRBV10-3 CAISEPSREGGGNAYF TGTGCCATCAGTGAGCCATCCCGAGAAGGGGGAGGTAACGCGTATTTT
TRBJ1-1 - few TRBV6-5 CASSPGDRDTEAFF TGTGCCAGCAGCCCAGGGGATAGGGACACTGAAGCTTTCTTT
TRBJ2-1 - many TRBV7-9 CASTIEDSYNEQFF TGTGCCAGCACCATAGAGGACAGCTACAATGAGCAGTTCTTC
TRBJ1-2 - many TRBV7-2 CASSLDWGTAF TGTGCCAGCAGCTTAGATTGGGGCACAGCCTTC
TRBJ2-1 TRBD2 - TRBV7-2 CASSLEASGSSYNEQFF TGTGCCAGCAGCTTAGAGGCTAGCGGGAGCTCCTACAATGAGCAGTTCTTC
TRBJ2-5 TRBD2 many TRBV29-1 CSVGGLAGGETQYF TGCAGCGTGGGGGGACTAGCGGGAGGGGAGACCCAGTACTTC
TRBJ2-1 - many TRBV18 CASSPTRDHEQFF TGTGCCAGCTCACCAACGCGGGATCATGAGCAGTTCTTC
TRBJ2-1 TRBD1 few TRBV2 CASRDRGYNEQFF TGTGCCAGCAGGGACAGGGGTTACAATGAGCAGTTCTTC
TRBJ1-4 - - TRBV9 CASSDLATNEKLFF TGTGCCAGCAGCGACCTTGCAACTAATGAAAAACTGTTTTTT
TRBJ2-7 TRBD2 - TRBV20-1 CSARNRLAGDHEQYF TGCAGTGCTAGGAATCGACTAGCGGGAGACCACGAGCAGTACTTC
TRBJ2-7 TRBD2 - TRBV2 CASSEALTSGSSEQYF TGTGCCAGCAGTGAAGCGCTGACTAGCGGGAGTAGCGAGCAGTACTTC
TRBJ2-2 - many TRBV7-7 CASSLNPQGTGELFF TGTGCTAGCAGCTTAAACCCCCAGGGCACCGGGGAGCTGTTTTTT
TRBJ1-2 - many TRBV6-1 CASSEILNYGYTF TGTGCCAGCAGCGAGATACTGAACTATGGCTACACCTTC
TRBJ2-1 TRBD2 few TRBV14 CASSPTSGRAF TGTGCCAGCAGCCCCACTAGCGGGAGGGCCTTC
TRBJ2-4 - many TRBV20-1 CSASSPGRKNIQYF TGCAGTGCTAGTTCCCCCGGGAGAAAAAACATTCAGTACTTC
TRBJ1-6 - - TRBV2 CASRGTGSSYNSPLHF TGTGCCAGCAGGGGGACGGGGAGCTCCTATAATTCACCCCTCCACTTT
TRBJ2-2 - - TRBV12-3/TRBV12-4 CASSLSMVTGELFF TGTGCCAGCAGCCTCTCGATGGTCACCGGGGAGCTGTTTTTT
TRBJ2-7 - - TRBV20-1 CSAVLGYEQSF TGCAGTGCTGTTCTTGGGTACGAGCAGTCCTTC
TRBJ1-2 - - TRBV4-3 CASSQGEGNYGYTF TGCGCCAGCAGCCAAGGGGAGGGGAACTATGGCTACACCTTC
TRBJ2-3 - many TRBV6-5 CASSHSIQRTDTQYF TGTGCCAGCAGTCACTCGATTCAGAGAACAGATACGCAGTATTTT
TRBJ1-2 - few TRBV29-1 CSVEASVLSNYGYTF TGCAGCGTAGAAGCGTCTGTCTTGTCTAACTATGGCTACACCTTC
TRBJ2-1 - - TRBV9 CASSGGTPSYNEQFF TGTGCCAGCAGCGGCGGGACACCTTCCTACAATGAGCAGTTCTTC
TRBJ2-7 TRBD2 medium-sized TRBV7-6 CASSFSGRSVEQYF TGTGCCAGCAGCTTTTCCGGGAGGTCGGTCGAGCAGTACTTC
TRBJ2-7 TRBD2 - TRBV5-1 CASSSPGRDYEQYF TGCGCCAGCAGCTCCCCCGGGAGGGACTACGAGCAGTACTTC
TRBJ2-5 - - TRBV14 CASSQVPRIQETQYF TGTGCCAGCAGCCAAGTACCCCGAATACAAGAGACCCAGTACTTC
TRBJ1-2 TRBD1 - TRBV20-1 CSAHETGAHYGYTF TGCAGTGCTCACGAGACAGGGGCCCACTATGGCTACACCTTC
TRBJ2-2 TRBD2 - TRBV12-3/TRBV12-4 CASIPGLALPGELFF TGTGCCAGCATCCCGGGACTAGCCCTGCCCGGGGAGCTGTTTTTT
TRBJ2-7 TRBD2 - TRBV7-9 CASSRGLAGDEQYF TGTGCCAGCAGCCGGGGACTAGCGGGAGACGAGCAGTACTTC
TRBJ1-2 TRBD1 - TRBV29-1 CSAPDRQGRHGYTF TGCAGCGCCCCGGACCGACAGGGAAGGCATGGCTACACCTTC